Following are 3 T cell receptor beta chains from one sample sequenced in a study of blood T cells in healthy people across ages. The authors ran a second PCR of roughly 6 to 12 cycles using a sample-barcoded 5' primer and a J-beta primer mix. One entry per CDR3 protein results from TCRdb running MiXCR on the 5' RACE reads. Here the sample spans some 1.5 million distinct CDR3 sequences, roughly 27% being singletons. Sequenced material: blood. The receptors stem from a woman aged 25 to 39 in good health.

The chain uses TRBV7-2 and TRBJ2-1; 10 bases are shared with TRBD2. The V and J ends lost 6 bases and 9 bases, in that order; junction bases with no gene match: 11. CDR1 and CDR2 from the germline V gene are SGHTA and FQGNSA. The CDR3 length is 15 residues. Here the CDR3 reads CASRYPSAGGSEQFF. The CDR3 coding sequence is TGTGCCAGCAGATACCCCTCAGCGGGGGGGAGTGAGCAGTTCTTC.

The chain combines TRBV20-1 with TRBJ2-1; the D gene is possibly TRBD2 (5 bases). V was trimmed by 6 bases and J by 10 bases, leaving 19 bases between them. Germline CDR1 reads DFQATT; CDR2 reads SNEGSKA (reference sequence). The CDR3 is 13 residues long. CDR3 bases: TGCAGTGCCCGAGACCCTCCTGGCGGGGAGCAGTTCTTC. Translating it yields CSARDPPGGEQFF.

This chain links TRBV2 with TRBJ2-1, with TRBD1 as a possible D gene (6 bases). Germline CDR1 is SNHLY and CDR2 is FYNNEI. The CDR3 is 15 residues long. Trimming took 2 bases from V and 4 from J, leaving 12 bases between them. CDR3 nucleotide sequence: TGTGCCAGCAGTGAAAGGGCAGGGACATACAATGAGCAGTTCTTC. Its protein product is CASSERAGTYNEQFF. Full variable domain (missing parts from reference TRBV2 and TRBJ2-1): EPEVTQTPSHQVTQMGQEVILRCVPISNHLYFYWYRQILGQKVEFLVSFYNNEISEKSEIFDDQFSVERPDGSNFTLKIRSTKLEDSAMYFCASSERAGTYNEQFFGPGTRLTVL.